A single sample gave rise to the 9 T cell receptor beta chains below, sequenced in a study of blood T cell repertoires in COVID-19. Clones were sequenced by immunoSEQ multiplex PCR, and TCRdb holds only the in-frame ones, with some missing. The table records fewer than 500,000 clones, more than 85% of them present only once. Material: peripheral blood. These receptors all stem from a woman younger than 45 with acute or convalescent COVID-19.

V is TRBV3-1 (or the pseudogene TRBV3-2) and J is TRBJ2-1; 10 bases map to TRBD1. CDR3 size: 15 residues. The germline CDR1 and CDR2 sequences are LGHDT and YNNKEL (reference sequence). After removal of 4 bases from V and 4 bases from J, the junction contained 4 bases not matched to a gene. CDR3 region: CASSLRTGGYNEQFF. CDR3 sequence (DNA): TGTGCCAGCAGCCTACGGACAGGGGGTTACAATGAGCAGTTCTTC.

The chain couples TRBV12-3 or TRBV12-4 to TRBJ2-2; D is unclear. CDR3 length: 12 residues. V lost 7 bases and J 1 base, leaving 4 bases between the germline ends. The CDR3 sequence is CASTVNTGELFF. The DNA for the CDR3 is TGTGCCAGCACAGTGAACACCGGGGAGCTGTTTTTT.

The chain uses TRBV3-1 (or the pseudogene TRBV3-2) and TRBJ2-5; maybe TRBD2 (6 bases). Germline V lookup: CDR1 LGHDT, CDR2 YNNKEL (reference sequence). This CDR3 has 15 amino acids. Trimming pared 4 bases from V and 3 bases from J, leaving 15 bases between. CDR3 region: CASSRRGGEEETQYF. In nucleotides, the CDR3 is TGTGCCAGCAGCCGTCGGGGCGGGGAAGAAGAGACCCAGTACTTC.

The rearrangement links TRBV28 to TRBJ2-2, with TRBD2 matching over 15 bases. The CDR3 covers 17 residues. Germline assignment: CDR1 MDHEN and CDR2 SYDVKM. V gave up 4 bases and J gave up 8 bases; unmatched junction bases: 8. The CDR3 nucleotides read TGTGCCAGCAGTTCCCCGGGACTAGCGGGGGGAGTTGGGGAGCTGTTTTTT. Its translation: CASSSPGLAGGVGELFF. Supplemented by reference TRBV28 and TRBJ2-2, the full variable domain reads DVKVTQSSRYLVKRTGEKVFLECVQDMDHENMFWYRQDPGLGLRLIYFSYDVKMKEKGDIPEGYSVSREKKERFSLILESASTNQTSMYLCASSSPGLAGGVGELFFGEGSRLTVL.

The genes are TRBV6-2 or TRBV6-3 and TRBJ2-3; 9 bases align to TRBD2. J lost 4 bases, V lost 5 bases, and 4 bases had no gene match. The CDR3 is made up of 14 amino acids. Looked up from germline, CDR1 is MNHEY and CDR2 is SVGEGT. Written as DNA, the CDR3 is TGTGCCAGCAGTGCGGGGGGGCTTTCAGATACGCAGTATTTT. Translated, it gives CASSAGGLSDTQYF.

V is TRBV19 and J is TRBJ1-3, with D tentatively TRBD1 (6 bases). V was cut by 5 bases and J by 0 bases, with 20 bases left in between. Germline V gives CDR1 LNHDA, CDR2 SQIVND (reference sequence). This CDR3 has 18 amino acids. CDR3 residues: CASSAGTSMRYSGNTIYF. The CDR3 DNA reads as TGTGCCAGTAGTGCCGGGACATCTATGAGATACTCTGGAAACACCATATATTTT.

The CDR3 nucleotides are TGTGCCAGCAGCTTAGAAGGTCGGACAGGGGGTTCACCCCTCCACTTT. It yields the protein CASSLEGRTGGSPLHF. The chain uses TRBV7-3 and TRBJ1-6; 10 bases match TRBD1. CDR1 and CDR2 from the germline V gene are SGHTA and FQGTGA. CDR3 size: 16 residues. Trimming at V came to 2 bases and at J to 9 bases, leaving 7 bases not matched to a gene.

This clone was recorded a few times. The chain combines TRBV19 with TRBJ2-4; 9 bases align to TRBD1. Germline V gene sequence: CDR1 LNHDA, CDR2 SQIVND (reference sequence). The V segment lost 5 bases and the J segment 4 bases; nucleotides outside the gene matches: 9. CDR3 size: 16 residues. The CDR3 is CASSPQTGGLKNIQYF. The CDR3 DNA sequence: TGTGCCAGTAGTCCACAGACAGGGGGTTTAAAAAACATTCAGTACTTC.

V is TRBV5-1 and J is TRBJ2-7; 12 bases line up with TRBD1. This CDR3 is 14 amino acids long. Germline CDR1 is SGHRS and CDR2 is YFSETQ. V shed 4 bases and J 5 bases; nucleotides not matched to a gene: 4. The CDR3 reads CASSIGTGGDEQYF. Written as DNA, the CDR3 is TGCGCCAGCAGCATCGGGACAGGGGGCGACGAGCAGTACTTC.